Following are 20 T cell receptor beta chains from one sample sequenced in a study of cytomegalovirus exposure and HLA in healthy donors. The PCR employed 60 Vbeta primers together with 13 Jbeta primers. The repertoire was sequenced with immunoSEQ multiplex PCR; TCRdb's copy has only in-frame clones and lacks some. Recorded for this sample: around 53,000 clones. Material: PBMCs. These TCRs come from a man aged 18 to 35 in good health and CMV-seropositive.

The V call is TRBV28, the J call TRBJ2-1, with TRBD2 matching over 7 bases. Germline loops: CDR1 MDHEN, CDR2 SYDVKM. The CDR3 runs to 20 residues. Trimming took 5 bases from V and 0 from J; bases not matched to a gene: 19. The CDR3 here is CASSGLVNRPGRSSYNEQFF. The DNA of the CDR3 is TGTGCCAGCAGTGGACTAGTCAATCGTCCGGGGCGTAGCTCCTACAATGAGCAGTTCTTC.

As regards this clone: Germline and junction disagree at one end, which may indicate a read error. The V call is TRBV29-1, the J call TRBJ2-7; TRBD1 is a possible D gene (5 bases). CDR1 SQVTM and CDR2 ANQGSEA come from the germline V gene. There are 13 residues in the CDR3. CDR3 in DNA: TGCAGCGTTAGGGGATTGGGCTCCTGCGAGCAGTACTTC. Protein product: CSVRGLGSCEQYF.

V and J are TRBV27 and TRBJ1-1; possible D gene TRBD1, 5 bases. V was clipped by 5 bases and J by 0 bases, with 7 bases between them. Germline V gene lookup returns CDR1 MNHEY and CDR2 SMNVEV (reference sequence). CDR3 size: 13 residues. The CDR3 DNA is TGTGCCAGCAGTAGACAGTTGAACACTGAAGCTTTCTTT. It yields the protein CASSRQLNTEAFF.

The chain uses TRBV6-1 and TRBJ1-2; D unresolved. The CDR3 sequence is 13 residues long. The V and J ends lost 7 bases and 0 bases respectively, with 9 bases between them. Per germline, CDR1 MNHNS and CDR2 SASEGT. In nucleotides, the CDR3 is TGTGCCAGCAAGGACTCAGCTAACTATGGCTACACCTTC. It translates to CASKDSANYGYTF.

V is TRBV6-6 and J is TRBJ1-2; 8 bases fit TRBD1. There are 13 residues in the CDR3. Germline V gives CDR1 MNHNY, CDR2 SVGAGI (reference sequence). V shed 5 bases, J shed 6 bases, and the junction held 5 bases outside the gene matches. The CDR3 reads CASSDRGGNGYTF. CDR3 nucleotides: TGTGCCAGCAGTGACAGGGGAGGAAATGGCTACACCTTC.

The CDR3 protein is CAWSAVMNTEAFF. CDR3 DNA: TGTGCCTGGAGTGCAGTTATGAACACTGAAGCTTTCTTT. The chain joins TRBV30 to TRBJ1-1; D gene uncertain. Trimming removed 1 base from V and 0 bases from J, with 6 bases in between. Germline CDR1 is GTSNPN and CDR2 is SVGIG (reference sequence). The CDR3 contains 13 residues. The full variable domain, completed using reference TRBV30 and TRBJ1-1, is SQTIHQWPATLVQPVGSPLSLECTVEGTSNPNLYWYRQAAGRGLQLLFYSVGIGQISSEVPQNLSASRPQDRQFILSSKKLLLSDSGFYLCAWSAVMNTEAFFGQGTRLTVV.

V and J are TRBV4-2 and TRBJ1-2; TRBD1 is a possible D gene (6 bases). Trimming took off 2 bases at V and 6 bases at J, with 10 bases between the two ends. There are 13 residues in the CDR3. Germline V CDR1 and CDR2: LGHNA, YNFKEQ. The CDR3: CASSQPPGDGYTF. DNA for the CDR3: TGTGCCAGCAGCCAACCGCCAGGGGATGGCTACACCTTC.

The J gene is TRBJ2-7, the V gene TRBV7-2, with unresolved D. Trimming took 1 base from V and 6 from J, leaving 7 bases between them. The CDR3 covers 12 residues. Germline V gene lookup returns CDR1 SGHTA and CDR2 FQGNSA. CDR3 in amino acids: CASSLGFGEQYF. The CDR3 bases are TGTGCCAGCAGCTTAGGATTCGGCGAGCAGTACTTC.

The CDR3 region is CATSRISGGNTEAFF. In DNA form, the CDR3 reads TGTGCCACCAGCAGAATTTCGGGGGGGAACACTGAAGCTTTCTTT. The V and J genes are TRBV15 and TRBJ1-1; TRBD1 is a possible D gene (5 bases). Germline values: CDR1 LNHNV, CDR2 YYDKDF (reference sequence). The ends were cut back, 2 bases at V and 1 base at J, with 11 bases in the middle. The CDR3 is made up of 15 amino acids. The entire variable domain, with the rest obtained from reference TRBV15 and TRBJ1-1, is as follows: DAMVIQNPRYQVTQFGKPVTLSCSQTLNHNVMYWYQQKSSQAPKLLFHYYDKDFNNEADTPDNFQSRRPNTSFCFLDIRSPGLGDTAMYLCATSRISGGNTEAFFGQGTRLTVV.

The chain has TRBV2 and TRBJ2-1; 14 bases align to TRBD2. CDR1 is SNHLY, CDR2 FYNNEI, per germline. V lost 6 bases and J lost 0; bases outside the gene matches: 7. The length of the CDR3 is 18 residues. The DNA for the CDR3 is TGTGCCAGCAGCCGAAGGGGGACTAGCGGGAGCTCCTACAATGAGCAGTTCTTC. Residues: CASSRRGTSGSSYNEQFF.

The rearrangement links TRBV6-6 to TRBJ2-5; D is unresolved. Germline V gives CDR1 MNHNY, CDR2 SVGAGI (reference sequence). The CDR3 is 15 residues long. Trimming shortened V by 5 bases and J by 2 bases, and 15 bases separated the two germline ends. The DNA of the CDR3 is TGTGCCAGCAGTGACCCCCTAGTCCCTCAAGAGACCCAGTACTTC. Amino acid sequence: CASSDPLVPQETQYF.

The chain couples TRBV7-2 to TRBJ2-3; TRBD2 matches at 8 bases. The CDR3 is 16 amino acids. CDR1 SGHTA and CDR2 FQGNSA come from the germline V gene. Trimming cost V 2 bases and J 4 bases; bases outside gene matches: 8. CDR3 amino acids: CASSLLSGRSADTQYF. The CDR3 DNA is TGTGCCAGCAGCTTATTAAGCGGGAGATCGGCAGATACGCAGTATTTT.

The chain carries TRBV4-2 and TRBJ1-1, with TRBD1 matching over 7 bases. Losses at the gene ends were 2 bases for V and 7 bases for J; bases not matched to a gene: 7. The CDR3 is 14 residues long. Germline CDR1 reads LGHNA; CDR2 reads YNFKEQ. The CDR3 region has the DNA TGTGCCAGCAGCCAACTCGGACAGGTTGTTGAAGCTTTCTTT. It yields the protein CASSQLGQVVEAFF.

The chain recombines TRBV7-8 with TRBJ2-3, with 9 bases matching TRBD1. There are 14 residues in the CDR3. The germline V gene encodes CDR1 SGHVS and CDR2 FQNEAQ. The J segment lost 6 bases and the V segment lost 5 bases, leaving 6 bases of the junction unmatched. The CDR3 here is CASSPRDREDTQYF. Here the CDR3 DNA reads TGTGCCAGCAGCCCCCGGGACAGGGAGGATACGCAGTATTTT.

V is TRBV6-5 and J is TRBJ1-1; D uncertain. Germline CDR1 MNHEY, CDR2 SVGAGI. The V and J ends lost 0 bases and 10 bases respectively, with 15 bases between them. This CDR3 comprises 14 residues. The DNA of the CDR3 is TGTGCCAGCAGTTACTCGGCTCTCCTGGGAGGAGCTTTCTTT. Amino acid sequence: CASSYSALLGGAFF.

The CDR3 region is CASSQVGRQTDTQYF. The DNA for the CDR3 is TGTGCCAGCAGCCAAGTCGGCAGGCAGACAGATACGCAGTATTTT. The V and J genes are TRBV14 and TRBJ2-3; D not certain. The CDR3 has 15 amino acids. Trimming took 1 base from V and 3 from J, leaving 11 bases between them. Per the germline V gene, CDR1 is SGHDN and CDR2 is FVKESK.

The V gene is TRBV28, the J gene TRBJ2-5; the match to TRBD1 covers 7 bases. Germline-derived CDR1 and CDR2 are MDHEN and SYDVKM. The length of the CDR3 is 15 residues. After removal of 6 bases from V and 5 bases from J, the junction contained 12 bases not matched to a gene. CDR3 protein: CASSQQGRDWETQYF. In DNA, the CDR3 is TGTGCCAGCAGCCAACAGGGGCGAGATTGGGAGACCCAGTACTTC.

J is TRBJ1-1 and V is TRBV5-1, with TRBD1 matching 10 bases. The V gene's germline CDR1 is SGHRS and CDR2 YFSETQ. V lost 3 bases and J lost 4; bases outside the gene matches: 3. The CDR3 sequence is 14 residues long. CDR3 residues: CASSWTGGGTEAFF. As DNA, the CDR3 is TGCGCCAGCAGCTGGACAGGGGGAGGCACTGAAGCTTTCTTT.

CDR3 DNA sequence: TGTGCCTCAAAACCGGGGAACTATGGCTACACCTTC. It translates to CASKPGNYGYTF. The chain employs TRBV10-3 and TRBJ1-2; no clear D. Germline V lookup: CDR1 ENHRY, CDR2 SYGVKD. V lost 11 bases and J 2 bases, leaving 12 bases between the germline ends. The CDR3 contains 12 residues.

The chain joins TRBV29-1 to TRBJ2-1, with a weak D call TRBD2 (6 bases). V gave up 0 bases and J gave up 3 bases, with 15 bases separating them. CDR3 length: 16 residues. The germline V gene encodes CDR1 SQVTM and CDR2 ANQGSEA. The CDR3 spells CSVEDHGGNYYNEQFF. The CDR3 DNA reads as TGCAGCGTTGAAGATCATGGCGGGAACTACTACAATGAGCAGTTCTTC.